These 25 T cell receptor beta chains were all obtained from the same sample, sequenced in a study of T-cell memory formation after mild COVID-19. Via MiXCR, TCRdb re-called the 5' RACE reads, giving one row per CDR3 protein. The data show some 150,000 distinct CDR3 sequences, approximately 5.7% seen once. The sample comprised PBMCs or a T cell subset sorted from them (not recorded which). The receptors were sampled from an adult woman who had mild COVID-19 (a few samples of this study predate the infection). Cell type and time point are not known.

The V gene is TRBV20-1, the J gene TRBJ1-2; 7 bases are shared with TRBD1. Trimming removed 4 bases from V and 8 bases from J; junction bases left unmatched: 10. Germline values: CDR1 DFQATT, CDR2 SNEGSKA (reference sequence). The length of the CDR3 is 13 residues. Here the CDR3 DNA reads TGCAGTGCTATACAGGGGCCACCGGGGGGCTACACCTTC. This codes for CSAIQGPPGGYTF.

This clonotype was detected ten times or more. The V gene is TRBV5-1, the J gene TRBJ2-2; 7 bases line up with TRBD1. The V gene's germline CDR1 is SGHRS and CDR2 YFSETQ. V gave up 4 bases and J gave up 5 bases; unmatched junction bases: 2. The CDR3 is made up of 13 amino acids. The CDR3 spells CASSATGTGELFF. Here the CDR3 DNA reads TGCGCCAGCAGCGCGACAGGGACCGGGGAGCTGTTTTTT.

At least ten counts were recorded for this clonotype. This chain uses TRBV6-5 with TRBJ2-1; 10 nucleotides match TRBD2. Looked up from germline, CDR1 is MNHEY and CDR2 is SVGAGI. V gave up 6 bases and J gave up 4 bases; unmatched junction bases: 9. The CDR3 consists of 16 residues. The CDR3 loop reads CASSPSGGAGYNEQFF. The CDR3 nucleotides read TGTGCCAGCAGCCCCAGCGGGGGGGCTGGTTACAATGAGCAGTTCTTC.

In its sample, this clonotype was seen a few times. The V and J genes are TRBV7-9 and TRBJ2-3, with 7 positions matching TRBD2. Germline V gives CDR1 SEHNR, CDR2 FQNEAQ (reference sequence). J lost 5 bases, V lost 6 bases, and 11 bases had no gene match. The CDR3 runs 15 residues. The CDR3 sequence: CASRNTGGREDTQYF. CDR3 sequence (DNA): TGTGCCAGCAGGAACACGGGGGGACGGGAAGATACGCAGTATTTT.

The chain has TRBV30 and TRBJ2-5; tentatively, D is TRBD2 (5 bases). This CDR3 region has 15 residues. The germline V gene has CDR1 GTSNPN and CDR2 SVGIG (reference sequence). The V gene lost 2 bases and the J gene lost 0 bases, with 13 bases spanning the gap. Here the CDR3 reads CAWSWRVGYQETQYF. CDR3 DNA: TGTGCCTGGAGTTGGCGGGTTGGGTACCAAGAGACCCAGTACTTC.

This clonotype was recorded at least ten times. CDR3 bases: TGCGCCAGCAGCTTACTAGCGGGAGGACGCACAGATACGCAGTATTTT. Translating it yields CASSLLAGGRTDTQYF. The rearrangement links TRBV5-1 to TRBJ2-3, with 12 bases matching TRBD2. The ends lost 2 bases at V and 1 base at J; junction bases unmatched: 2. Looked up from germline, CDR1 is SGHRS and CDR2 is YFSETQ. The CDR3 loop spans 16 amino acids.

This clonotype was seen a few times. This chain uses TRBV15 with TRBJ1-5; the match to TRBD1 covers 8 bases. This CDR3 has 16 residues. With V trimmed by 1 base and J by 5 bases, 7 bases remained unmatched. Germline V gene lookup returns CDR1 LNHNV and CDR2 YYDKDF (reference sequence). The CDR3 here is CATSRGQGQGDQPQHF. The CDR3 DNA reads TGTGCCACCAGCAGAGGACAAGGACAGGGAGATCAGCCCCAGCATTTT. The full variable domain, completed using reference TRBV15 and TRBJ1-5, is DAMVIQNPRYQVTQFGKPVTLSCSQTLNHNVMYWYQQKSSQAPKLLFHYYDKDFNNEADTPDNFQSRRPNTSFCFLDIRSPGLGDTAMYLCATSRGQGQGDQPQHFGDGTRLSIL.

This clonotype was counted only a few times. The CDR3 DNA is TGTGCCAGCAAACGACCGGTCTCCTACAATGAGCAGTTCTTC. As protein: CASKRPVSYNEQFF. The chain is built from TRBV6-1 and TRBJ2-1, with D hard to call. CDR3 length: 14 amino acids. V was cut by 7 bases and J by 0 bases, with 10 bases left in between. Germline assignment: CDR1 MNHNS and CDR2 SASEGT.

Ten or more counts support this clonotype. V gene TRBV5-1 combines with J gene TRBJ1-1; D remains unclear. The CDR3 length is 12 residues. V was clipped by 7 bases and J by 2 bases, with 9 bases between them. The germline gives CDR1 SGHRS, CDR2 YFSETQ. CDR3 DNA sequence: TGCGCCAGCTACAGAGAAAACACTGAAGCTTTCTTT. It codes for CASYRENTEAFF. Supplemented by reference TRBV5-1 and TRBJ1-1, the full variable domain reads KAGVTQTPRYLIKTRGQQVTLSCSPISGHRSVSWYQQTPGQGLQFLFEYFSETQRNKGNFPGRFSGRQFSNSRSEMNVSTLELGDSALYLCASYRENTEAFFGQGTRLTVV.

This clonotype appeared many times. The chain links TRBV19 to TRBJ1-5, with no clear D. V was clipped by 3 bases and J by 6 bases, with 9 bases between them. The CDR3 is 13 residues long. Germline V gene sequence: CDR1 LNHDA, CDR2 SQIVND (reference sequence). As DNA, the CDR3 is TGTGCCAGTAGTATCGGAGGGTTTCAGCCCCAGCATTTT. This codes for CASSIGGFQPQHF.

This sequence joins TRBV29-1 and TRBJ2-5, with D possibly being TRBD1 or TRBD2 (6 bases each). CDR3 size: 12 residues. CDR1 is SQVTM, CDR2 ANQGSEA, per germline. V lost 3 bases to trimming and J lost 6 bases, with 11 bases between them. The CDR3 nucleotides are TGCAGCGTTGATCGGGGGCAGCAGACCCAGTACTTC. Its protein product is CSVDRGQQTQYF.

This clonotype was picked up many times. The chain links TRBV6-1 to TRBJ2-1; TRBD1 or TRBD2 may be the D gene (5 bases each). CDR1 is MNHNS, CDR2 SASEGT, per germline. The V gene lost 5 bases and the J gene lost 9 bases, with 11 bases spanning the gap. This CDR3 spans 12 amino acids. The CDR3 nucleotides read TGTGCCAGCAGTTTTTGGGGGACTGAGCAGTTCTTC. It codes for CASSFWGTEQFF.

This clonotype was seen repeatedly, ten times or more. The chain links TRBV30 to TRBJ1-2; 7 bases are shared with TRBD1. Looked up from germline, CDR1 is GTSNPN and CDR2 is SVGIG (reference sequence). Trimming removed 4 bases from V and 2 bases from J; junction bases left unmatched: 4. CDR3 length: 13 residues. The CDR3 nucleotides read TGTGCCTGGACCCCGGGACAGAACTATGGCTACACCTTC. Its protein is CAWTPGQNYGYTF.

The sample holds many counts of this clonotype. The chain carries TRBV7-8 and TRBJ2-3; no reliable D call. Germline V lookup: CDR1 SGHVS, CDR2 FQNEAQ. The V end was cut by 5 bases, the J end by 3 bases, with 6 bases between. This CDR3 is 12 amino acids long. The CDR3 here is CASSPVTDTQYF. The CDR3 nucleotides are TGTGCCAGCAGCCCCGTTACAGATACGCAGTATTTT.

This clonotype was recorded a few times. J is TRBJ2-4 and V is TRBV11-3; TRBD1 might be the D (6 bases). V shed 5 bases and J shed 2 bases, with 10 bases lying between them. This CDR3 spans 14 amino acids. Germline V CDR1 and CDR2: SGHNT, YENEEA. CDR3 nucleotides: TGTGCCAGCAGCAACCAGGGGTCCAAAAACATTCAGTACTTC. Its protein is CASSNQGSKNIQYF.

V and J are TRBV29-1 and TRBJ1-4; 10 bases map to TRBD1. CDR1 SQVTM and CDR2 ANQGSEA come from the germline V gene. CDR3 length equals 16 residues. J lost 8 bases, V lost 4 bases, and 13 bases had no gene match. CDR3 sequence: CSVGGDRGRVREKLFF. The CDR3 nucleotides are TGCAGCGTTGGGGGCGACAGGGGGCGTGTGCGGGAAAAACTGTTTTTT.

This clonotype was observed many times. In DNA, the CDR3 is TGCAGTGCTAGCCGAGGTCTCCAAGAGACCCAGTACTTC. Its translation is CSASRGLQETQYF. The chain has TRBV20-1 and TRBJ2-5; D uncertain. The CDR3 extends over 13 amino acids. Germline V gene sequence: CDR1 DFQATT, CDR2 SNEGSKA (reference sequence). Between the trimmed V and J ends, which lost 3 bases and 1 base, there was a span of 9 bases.

The gene calls are TRBV7-2 and TRBJ2-7; maybe TRBD2 (7 bases). This CDR3 contains 16 residues. The germline V gene encodes CDR1 SGHTA and CDR2 FQGNSA. The V and J ends lost 3 bases and 5 bases respectively, with 20 bases between them. CDR3 amino acids: CASSLAPGRGGHEQYF. The CDR3 nucleotides read TGTGCCAGCAGCTTGGCCCCGGGGAGGGGGGGGCACGAGCAGTACTTC.

This clonotype came up a few times. The chain employs TRBV7-2 and TRBJ2-4; weak D call: TRBD2 (5 bases). CDR3 length equals 15 residues. Germline V gives CDR1 SGHTA, CDR2 FQGNSA. V was shortened by 5 bases and J by 0 bases, with 11 bases between the two germline ends. CDR3 loop: CASSPPGLAKNIQYF. In nucleotides, the CDR3 is TGTGCCAGCAGCCCTCCCGGACTAGCCAAAAACATTCAGTACTTC.

Many counts were recorded for this clonotype. The chain links TRBV9 to TRBJ1-2, with no clear D. V lost 0 bases and J lost 3, with 12 bases in between. This CDR3 is 15 amino acids long. Germline CDR1 SGDLS, CDR2 YYNGEE. CDR3 sequence (DNA): TGTGCCAGCAGCGTAGGACCGGAAGGAGACTATGGCTACACCTTC. Translating it yields CASSVGPEGDYGYTF.

This clonotype was detected many times. This chain connects TRBV12-3 or TRBV12-4 to TRBJ2-2; 7 nucleotides line up with TRBD2. V was clipped by 6 bases and J by 0 bases; unmatched bases: 10. This CDR3 has 17 amino acids. CDR3 coding DNA: TGTGCCAGCAGCCCCTCTATCACTAGCGCGAACACCGGGGAGCTGTTTTTT. Amino acid sequence: CASSPSITSANTGELFF.

This clonotype has at least ten counts. The rearrangement links TRBV4-3 to TRBJ2-6; D is perhaps TRBD2 (6 bases). Trimming pared 4 bases from V and 5 bases from J, leaving 9 bases between. Germline CDR1 is LGHNA and CDR2 is YSLEER. The CDR3 spans 14 residues. The CDR3: CASSLADRANVLTF. The CDR3 nucleotides read TGCGCCAGCAGCCTAGCGGACAGGGCCAACGTCCTGACTTTC.

There are many counts of this clonotype. V usage is TRBV4-2 and J usage is TRBJ2-7, with D possibly TRBD2 on 5 matching bases. From germline, CDR1 is LGHNA and CDR2 YNFKEQ. Trimming pared 3 bases from V and 3 bases from J, leaving 9 bases between. This CDR3 is 13 amino acids long. The CDR3 DNA is TGTGCCAGCAGCCATCTTGAGGGCTACGAGCAGTACTTC. This codes for CASSHLEGYEQYF.

The sample holds many counts of this clonotype. This sequence joins TRBV4-2 and TRBJ2-1; 9 positions match TRBD1. This CDR3 has 18 residues. From germline, CDR1 is LGHNA and CDR2 YNFKEQ. Trimming took 0 bases from V and 4 from J; bases not matched to a gene: 10. CDR3 sequence: CASSQDWGTGRSYNEQFF. The CDR3 DNA follows: TGTGCCAGCAGCCAAGATTGGGGGACAGGGCGTTCTTACAATGAGCAGTTCTTC.

CDR3 sequence: CASSYLRQANSPLHF. The CDR3 nucleotides read TGTGCCAGCAGCTACTTAAGACAGGCTAATTCACCCCTCCACTTT. This chain joins TRBV7-9 and TRBJ1-6; a possible D gene is TRBD1 (6 bases). V lost 4 bases, J lost 6 bases, and 13 bases lay in between. The CDR3 runs 15 residues. Per germline, CDR1 SEHNR and CDR2 FQNEAQ (reference sequence). The complete variable domain, with remaining parts taken from reference TRBV7-9 and TRBJ1-6, reads DTGVSQNPRHKITKRGQNVTFRCDPISEHNRLYWYRQTLGQGPEFLTYFQNEAQLEKSRLLSDRFSAERPKGSFSTLEIQRTEQGDSAMYLCASSYLRQANSPLHFGNGTRLTVT.